The clone carrying this T cell receptor (beta chain) was observed a few times. The sample is drawn from a study of blood T cell repertoires in COVID-19. Study at large: Spain, Italy and the United States supplied samples that represented acute and convalescent COVID-19. In each case, the material was cDNA or gDNA derived from T cells, B-cell-depleted T cells, or PBMCs.

Study processing details: Amplifying reference gene primers gave estimates of nucleated cell counts. Some clones are missing from TCRdb's copy, which holds only in-frame ones; the method was immunoSEQ multiplex PCR. V and J calls and clone size are as listed in that table; D and trimming were resolved from the DNA. The sample holds tens of thousands of clones, 79% seen once. The clonotype comes from a woman aged 80 or over with active or convalescent COVID-19. What was sequenced was peripheral blood.

The CDR3 DNA sequence: TGTGCCAGCTCACCAGGGACTAGCGGGAGTAGGTTGAATGAGCAGTTCTTC. This sequence encodes CASSPGTSGSRLNEQFF. This chain joins TRBV18 and TRBJ2-1, with 14 positions matching TRBD2. V was clipped by 2 bases and J by 7 bases; unmatched bases: 7. Per germline, CDR1 KGHSH and CDR2 LQKENI. CDR3 length: 17 residues.